This paragraph covers one T cell receptor (beta chain) sequence. The sample originates from a study of blood T cell repertoires in COVID-19. Study-wide context: Some COVID-19 samples were acute and others convalescent; all came from the United States, Italy and Spain.

Per the study methods: Estimation of nucleated cell counts was performed using reference gene primer amplification. The protocol was immunoSEQ multiplex PCR, while the TCRdb copy is restricted to in-frame clones and leaves out a portion. D and trimming were read from the DNA, whereas the V and J calls and clone size are those reported in that table. The repertoire includes 200,000 or so clones, roughly nine tenths of them detected once, and over 2% sits in the top ten. The CDR3 is 17 amino acids. The germline V and J ends were trimmed by 5 bases and 0 bases, with 17 bases remaining between them. CDR1 is LNHDA and CDR2 is SQIVND in the germline V gene (reference sequence).

The V call is TRBV19, the J call TRBJ1-5, with a weak D call TRBD1 (5 bases). This receptor was identified in a woman in her forties or fifties with acute or convalescent COVID-19. Specimen: peripheral blood. CDR3 amino acids: CASSWTRRGFSNQPQHF. CDR3 sequence (DNA): TGTGCCAGTAGTTGGACGCGCCGGGGGTTTAGCAATCAGCCCCAGCATTTT.